This TCR beta chain was recorded in a study of T-cell memory formation after mild COVID-19. Overall study: There were largely donor-specific TCR clusters.

Constant-segment primers were used for 5'RACE, and the resulting TCR alpha and TCR beta cDNA libraries carried sample barcodes and UMIs. In TCRdb, the 5' RACE reads were re-called with MiXCR into one record per CDR3 protein. The profile shows 400,000 to 500,000 distinct CDR3 sequences, about 20% of them singletons. This clonotype has only a few counts. What it binds is not known. Regarding the study as a whole: Clones from the second wave (peaking day 37) had unconfirmed SARS-CoV-2 specificity. Shrinking CD4+ clones resided mostly in CM and EM, and CD8+ ones in EMRA.

Trimming removed 5 bases at V and 8 bases at J, with 22 bases between. Germline V gene sequence: CDR1 SEHNR, CDR2 FQNEAQ (reference sequence). The CDR3 has 16 amino acids. Sequencing input: PBMCs or a T cell subset sorted from them (not recorded which). The chain links TRBV7-9 to TRBJ2-4, with D maybe TRBD2 (5 bases). This receptor was taken from an adult woman who had mild COVID-19 (a few samples of this study predate the infection). Cell type and time point are not known. Here the CDR3 reads CASSEGLGEWAYIQYF. The CDR3 region has the DNA TGTGCCAGCAGCGAGGGTCTAGGAGAGTGGGCGTACATTCAGTACTTC.